The subject of this entry is one T cell receptor (beta chain). No antigen is known for it. No base quality information exists; no much larger clone differs at one position. These data are taken from a study of blood T cell repertoires in COVID-19 (dated by TCRdb to the early 2020s). For context, the study as a whole: Collaborator samples came from the United States, Italy and Spain and covered acute and convalescent phases of COVID-19. The samples were drawn from the first 160 participants of the ongoing ImmuneRACE study and from some 1,300 subjects provided by 6 global collaborators. Deeply sampled blood TCRbeta repertoires from subjects exposed to, actively infected with, or recovered from COVID-19 were included in the dataset. Nearly every sample came with metadata listing a de-identified subject ID, COVID-19 status, age in years and sex. The repertoires were made available in a free public database intended to serve as a resource for research on the immune response to SARS-CoV-2. The prospective study material was composed of cDNA or gDNA derived from T cells, B-cell-depleted T cells, or PBMCs. Where HLA class I and class II types were available, the types were taken from metadata supplied by the sample provider, not from assay-based typing. The paper as a whole reports these results and caveats: How much clinical and demographic metadata was included differed by source and by participant, and the metadata was provided uncurated.

The CDR3 measures 16 amino acids from cysteine to phenylalanine. CDR3 DNA only is kept here, 48 bases in frame from base 1. V and J are truncated by 0 bases and 2 bases respectively, leaving an intervening sequence of 13 bases. For CDR1 and CDR2, the germline V gene (reference sequence) lists WNHNN and SYGVQD. Enrolling through a virtual design, the prospective study's participants ranged in age from roughly 18 to 100 years and lived across approximately 25 United States geographic areas. Cohort assignment in the prospective study relied on participant-reported clinical history from a screening survey and a study questionnaire. Each participant in the prospective study had whole blood, serum and a nasopharyngeal or oropharyngeal swab collected by mobile phlebotomists. Participants in the prospective study had the option to provide additional blood draws and questionnaires over a 2-month period. Before DNA extraction, blood samples from the prospective study were shipped at room temperature or frozen.

The immunoSEQ Assay, a bias-controlled multiplex PCR, was used to amplify TCRbeta CDR3 regions from genomic DNA. Under the source paper's analysis protocol: The number of nucleated cells in each sample was estimated from the amplification of reference gene primers within the assay. To quantify the absolute abundance of each unique TCRbeta CDR3 rearrangement, sequence reads were collapsed and filtered. Productive Simpson clonality was computed per sample as the square root of Simpson's diversity index over productive rearrangements. TCRdb re-hosts the immuneACCESS table, in-frame sequences only. Its copies lack some clones; in the studies checked, an unresolved V gene accounts for under half of them, and the cause for the rest is not known. V and J calls and clone size come straight from that table; D and trimming were deduced from the DNA. This sample gives some 180,000 clones in total; 70% to 85% of them show up just once. The leading ten clones occupy roughly 5% of the sample.

The receptor was derived from a woman between 55 and 75 years old with acute COVID-19. This receptor chain uses TRBV10-1 and TRBJ2-5; a weak D assignment points to TRBD1 (6 bases agree). Sequenced sample: PBMCs or T cells enriched from blood (not recorded which). The DNA sequence follows: TGCGCCAGCAGTGAGTCAACAGGGTCGAATCAAGAGACCCAGTACTTC. This is translated as CASSESTGSNQETQYF.